The 10 T cell receptor beta chains below come from one sample, sequenced in a study of early T cells in non-severe SARS-CoV-2 infection. A single record per CDR3 protein comes from TCRdb applying MiXCR to the 5' RACE reads. The sample comprises roughly 51,000 distinct CDR3 sequences, under 7% of which are singletons, and 2.5% to 3% rests with the top ten. Sequenced material: whole blood, taken at baseline. These TCRs come from an adult who was a healthcare worker with PCR-confirmed SARS-CoV-2 infection or an uninfected control (not recorded which).

This clonotype was picked up many times. V and J are TRBV20-1 and TRBJ2-5; perhaps TRBD2 as D (6 bases). The V end was cut by 7 bases, the J end by 2 bases, with 8 bases between. This CDR3 region has 11 residues. The germline V gene has CDR1 DFQATT and CDR2 SNEGSKA (reference sequence). Here the CDR3 reads CSGDLQETQYF. The CDR3 nucleotides read TGCAGTGGGGACTTACAAGAGACCCAGTACTTC.

This clonotype was seen only a few times. The chain uses TRBV7-9 and TRBJ2-1, with D perhaps TRBD1 or TRBD2 (5 bases each). Trimming left V 5 bases short and J 9 bases short, with 20 bases between. CDR1 is SEHNR, CDR2 FQNEAQ, per germline (reference sequence). The CDR3 covers 15 residues. Written as DNA, the CDR3 is TGTGCCAGCAGCAGGGCCGGGACCCGCGATGGTGAGCAGTTCTTC. This sequence encodes CASSRAGTRDGEQFF.

The genes are TRBV7-2 and TRBJ2-7, with D uncertain. CDR3 length equals 16 residues. V dropped 1 base and J dropped 0 bases, with 13 bases sitting between them. Germline V gene sequence: CDR1 SGHTA, CDR2 FQGNSA. CDR3 region: CASSLGSAVTSYEQYF. Written as DNA, the CDR3 is TGTGCCAGCAGCTTAGGGTCGGCGGTAACCTCCTACGAGCAGTACTTC.

By share, this clonotype counts as medium-sized. A read error may be the cause here, since a much bigger clone is one base away. The chain has TRBV20-1 and TRBJ2-4; D is unclear. From germline, CDR1 is DFQATT and CDR2 SNEGSKA (reference sequence). Trimming removed 3 bases from V and 4 bases from J, with 1 base in between. There are 10 residues in the CDR3. CDR3 protein: CSARKNIQYF. CDR3 in DNA: TGCAGTGCTAGGAAAAACATTCAGTACTTC.

This clonotype showed up many times. The J gene is TRBJ2-7, the V gene TRBV5-8; D remains unclear. This CDR3 contains 13 residues. Trimming shortened V by 6 bases and J by 5 bases, and 15 bases separated the two germline ends. Germline V CDR1 and CDR2: SGHTS, YDEGEE. The CDR3 region is CASTGLRLDEQYF. CDR3 bases: TGTGCCAGCACCGGGCTGCGTCTCGACGAGCAGTACTTC.

This clonotype was counted a few times. The V and J genes are TRBV5-5 and TRBJ2-1, with a weak D call TRBD1 (5 bases). The germline gives CDR1 SGHKS, CDR2 YYEKEE (reference sequence). CDR3 size: 14 residues. The V end was cut by 1 base, the J end by 14 bases, with 19 bases between. The CDR3 DNA follows: TGTGCCAGCAGCTTGAGGGGATTTGAGTCCGGTGAGTTCTTC. Protein product: CASSLRGFESGEFF.

CDR3 in amino acids: CASSPGQGAYEQYF. In DNA form, the CDR3 reads TGCGCCAGCAGCCCCGGACAGGGGGCCTACGAGCAGTACTTC. V and J are TRBV5-1 and TRBJ2-7, with TRBD1 matching 10 bases. This CDR3 has 14 amino acids. Germline-derived CDR1 and CDR2 are SGHRS and YFSETQ. The ends lost 4 bases at V and 2 bases at J; junction bases unmatched: 3.

This clonotype was seen a few times. The chain employs TRBV14 and TRBJ1-3; D gene unclear. V lost 1 base and J 0 bases, leaving 7 bases between the germline ends. In germline, CDR1 is SGHDN, CDR2 FVKESK. The CDR3 has 15 residues. CDR3 in DNA: TGTGCCAGCAGCCAAGGGGGTTACTCTGGAAACACCATATATTTT. It encodes CASSQGGYSGNTIYF.

There are a few counts of this clonotype. The V and J genes are TRBV5-1 and TRBJ1-5; D remains ambiguous. V gave up 2 bases and J gave up 0 bases, with 3 bases separating them. CDR1 is SGHRS, CDR2 YFSETQ, per germline. The CDR3 is 13 residues long. CDR3 nucleotide sequence: TGCGCCAGCAGCTTCTATAGCAATCAGCCCCAGCATTTT. It is translated as CASSFYSNQPQHF.

The sample holds many counts of this clonotype. The rearrangement joins TRBV6-5 to TRBJ2-1; 8 bases are shared with TRBD2. After removal of 7 bases from V and 7 bases from J, the junction contained 6 bases not matched to a gene. The germline gives CDR1 MNHEY, CDR2 SVGAGI. The CDR3 length is 13 residues. The CDR3 coding sequence is TGTGCCAGCACGGGAGGGGGGGAAAATGAGCAGTTCTTC. This translates into CASTGGGENEQFF.